Listed here is a single T cell receptor beta chain. The target antigen is unknown. TCRdb reprocessed the 5' RACE reads and reports one entry per CDR3 protein, with no DNA. Its table lists about 150,000 distinct CDR3 sequences. Germline loops: CDR1 SGHRS, CDR2 YFSETQ. CDR3 size: 14 residues. This entry comes from a study of T cells expressing NK-cell markers. Study in general: Researchers got TCR beta repertoires out of sorted CD3+CD56+NKG2C+, CD3+CD56+NKG2C- and CD3+CD56-NKG2C+ T cells. Of eight sequenced donors, seven were HCMV-seropositive and one HCMV-seronegative.

Regarding the study as a whole: In a handful of donors, dominant NKG2C+ clonotypes were roughly 1.0-8% of CD8+ T cells.

This TCR came from a woman in her 50s in good health. This chain joins TRBV5-1 and TRBJ2-1. Sequencing was carried out using blood T cells: a sorted CD56 or NKG2C T cell subset, CD4+ or CD8+ T cells, or bulk PBMC T cells (not recorded which). CDR3: CASSLWTQDNEQFF. The whole variable domain, filled in from reference TRBV5-1 and TRBJ2-1, reads KAGVTQTPRYLIKTRGQQVTLSCSPISGHRSVSWYQQTPGQGLQFLFEYFSETQRNKGNFPGRFSGRQFSNSRSEMNVSTLELGDSALYLCASSLWTQDNEQFFGPGTRLTVL.